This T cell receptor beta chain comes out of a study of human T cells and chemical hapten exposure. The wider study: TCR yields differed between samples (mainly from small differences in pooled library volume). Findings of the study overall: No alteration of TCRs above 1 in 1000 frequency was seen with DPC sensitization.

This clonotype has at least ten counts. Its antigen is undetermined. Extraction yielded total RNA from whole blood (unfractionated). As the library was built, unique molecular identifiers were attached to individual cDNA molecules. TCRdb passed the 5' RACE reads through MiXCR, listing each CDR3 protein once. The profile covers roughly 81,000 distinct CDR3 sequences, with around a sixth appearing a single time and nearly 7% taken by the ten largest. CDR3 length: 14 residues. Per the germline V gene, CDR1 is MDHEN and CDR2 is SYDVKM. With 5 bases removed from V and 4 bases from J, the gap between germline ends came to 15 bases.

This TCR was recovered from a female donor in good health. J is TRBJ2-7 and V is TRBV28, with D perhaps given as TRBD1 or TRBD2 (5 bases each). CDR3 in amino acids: CASSPLGPSYEQYF. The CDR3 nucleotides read TGTGCCAGCAGTCCCCTGGGACCTTCATACGAGCAGTACTTC.